A selection of T cell receptor beta chains follows, all from one sample in a study of T cell responses to AZD1222 COVID-19 vaccine. Assay: immunoSEQ multiplex PCR; the TCRdb copy retains only in-frame clones and omits some. The sample yields 150,000 or so clones, less than 90% seen once. This specimen consisted of peripheral blood, obtained on day 0 of MenACWY control vaccination. The receptors were gathered from an adult in good health. Both conserved end residues are part of each CDR3. The D gene is left open where the match is weak. Not all rows give a size; the values are once, few, many and, for expanded clones, a class.

CDR3nt	CDR3aa	d_gene	len	abundance	j_gene	v_gene
TGTGCCAGCAGCTTAGCGCCGTACGAGCAGTACTTC	CASSLAPYEQYF	.	12	.	TRBJ2-7	TRBV7-2
TGTGCCAGCAGCTTAATGGCCTCGGGAGGGGGCCCCTACAATGAGCAGTTCTTC	CASSLMASGGGPYNEQFF	.	18	.	TRBJ2-1	TRBV7-8
TGTGCCGGGGGGACAGGGGGAACCGGGGAGCTGTTTTTT	CAGGTGGTGELFF	TRBD1	13	.	TRBJ2-2	TRBV28
TGTGCCAGCAGCCCCGTGGGGGAGACCCAGTACTTC	CASSPVGETQYF	.	12	.	TRBJ2-5	TRBV7-2
TGTGCCAGCCTTCCGTTTTGGAACTATGGCTACACCTTC	CASLPFWNYGYTF	.	13	once	TRBJ1-2	TRBV28
TGTGCCAGCAGCTCGGGCAGGGGAGATGAAAAACTGTTTTTT	CASSSGRGDEKLFF	.	14	.	TRBJ1-4	TRBV7-2
TGTGCCAGCAGCTTACTCCTAGGGTTAGGAGGCTACACCTTC	CASSLLLGLGGYTF	.	14	few	TRBJ1-2	TRBV7-9
TGTGCCAGCAGTCTAGGGACTTACCAAGGGACCCAGTACTTC	CASSLGTYQGTQYF	.	14	few	TRBJ2-5	TRBV27
TGTGCCAGCAGCTTGGATGTCATTTCTAGCACAGATACGCAGTATTTT	CASSLDVISSTDTQYF	.	16	.	TRBJ2-3	TRBV5-6
TGTGCCAGCAGCTGGGGTTGGGGGCTCCTGGGCTCCTATAATTCACCCCTCCACTTT	CASSWGWGLLGSYNSPLHF	.	19	.	TRBJ1-6	TRBV5-6
TGTGCCAGCAGCTTGGTCAGGGGGCAGAATCAGCCCCAGCATTTT	CASSLVRGQNQPQHF	TRBD1	15	.	TRBJ1-5	TRBV5-5
TGCGCCAGCAGCCAAGACAGGAGCTCCTATAATTCACCCCTCCACTTT	CASSQDRSSYNSPLHF	.	16	few	TRBJ1-6	TRBV4-1
TGTGCCAGCAGGCCCCCCTCGGGCCAGGGGGGTGGCAGCGGGGAGCTGTTTTTT	CASRPPSGQGGGSGELFF	.	18	.	TRBJ2-2	TRBV25-1
TGTGCCAGCAGCCTCAAGGGGGCCGCTTTCTTT	CASSLKGAAFF	TRBD1	11	.	TRBJ1-1	TRBV11-3
TGTGCCGCCACAGGGGGGTTGGCTCAGCCCCAGCATTTT	CAATGGLAQPQHF	TRBD1	13	.	TRBJ1-5	TRBV10-3
TGTGCCAGCAGCCGGGGCCCGGGAGGGGATCAGCCCCAGCATTTT	CASSRGPGGDQPQHF	.	15	.	TRBJ1-5	TRBV3-1/TRBV3-2
TGTGCCAGCAGCCAAAGGGACAGGGGCTGGGCTGGGGCCAACGTCCTGACTTTC	CASSQRDRGWAGANVLTF	TRBD1	18	.	TRBJ2-6	TRBV3-1/TRBV3-2
TGTGCTAGTGGTTTGGGACAGGGTGGCTACACCTTC	CASGLGQGGYTF	TRBD1	12	.	TRBJ1-2	TRBV12-5
TGTGCTAGTGGTCCCCTAGCGACTAGCACAGATACGCAGTATTTT	CASGPLATSTDTQYF	.	15	.	TRBJ2-3	TRBV12-5
TGTGCCATCAGTCCCCTGGCAGGGGCAAGCACAGATACGCAGTATTTT	CAISPLAGASTDTQYF	.	16	.	TRBJ2-3	TRBV10-3
TGTGCCAGCAGGGACAGTAACTATGGCTACACCTTC	CASRDSNYGYTF	.	12	once	TRBJ1-2	TRBV2
TGCGCCAGCAGCCAAGATCCCCGGGATGAGGAACTGTTTTTT	CASSQDPRDEELFF	.	14	.	TRBJ1-4	TRBV4-1
TGCAGCGCCCTAAGACCCCTCACAGATACGCAGTATTTT	CSALRPLTDTQYF	.	13	.	TRBJ2-3	TRBV29-1
TGCAGCGTTGGGGGTCATTTTTCTAACACTGAAGCTTTCTTT	CSVGGHFSNTEAFF	.	14	once	TRBJ1-1	TRBV29-1
TGTGCCAGTATCGACAGGGCAGGGCACAGTTCACCCCTCCACTTT	CASIDRAGHSSPLHF	TRBD1	15	.	TRBJ1-6	TRBV19
TGTGCCAGCAGCCCGCGAACCGTGGGTGTTCCCCTTATCGGTCAGCCCCAGCATTTT	CASSPRTVGVPLIGQPQHF	.	19	.	TRBJ1-5	TRBV11-3
TGTGCCAGCAGTTACAGGTTGGGGACAGCCATCTTC	CASSYRLGTAIF	TRBD1	12	.	TRBJ1-2	TRBV6-5
TGTGCCAGCAGCTTGGGACAGGGAGGCAATCAGCCCCAGCATTTT	CASSLGQGGNQPQHF	TRBD1	15	.	TRBJ1-5	TRBV5-8
TGTGCCAGCAGTCTTTCGGGGCGGACCCAGTACTTC	CASSLSGRTQYF	.	12	few	TRBJ2-5	TRBV11-2
TGCGCCAGCAGCTCCGGGACAGGGACATCCGAGACCCAGTACTTC	CASSSGTGTSETQYF	TRBD1	15	.	TRBJ2-5	TRBV5-1
TGTGCCAGCAGCTTATCGACAGGGAGGGCGATCTCTGGAAACACCATATATTTT	CASSLSTGRAISGNTIYF	TRBD1	18	.	TRBJ1-3	TRBV7-6
TGTGCCAGCAGCGTCACCGGGAACTTATATCAGCCCCAGCATTTT	CASSVTGNLYQPQHF	.	15	.	TRBJ1-5	TRBV7-2
TGTGCCAGCAGACTAACAGGGGGTTACACCGGGGAGCTGTTTTTT	CASRLTGGYTGELFF	TRBD1	15	.	TRBJ2-2	TRBV7-6